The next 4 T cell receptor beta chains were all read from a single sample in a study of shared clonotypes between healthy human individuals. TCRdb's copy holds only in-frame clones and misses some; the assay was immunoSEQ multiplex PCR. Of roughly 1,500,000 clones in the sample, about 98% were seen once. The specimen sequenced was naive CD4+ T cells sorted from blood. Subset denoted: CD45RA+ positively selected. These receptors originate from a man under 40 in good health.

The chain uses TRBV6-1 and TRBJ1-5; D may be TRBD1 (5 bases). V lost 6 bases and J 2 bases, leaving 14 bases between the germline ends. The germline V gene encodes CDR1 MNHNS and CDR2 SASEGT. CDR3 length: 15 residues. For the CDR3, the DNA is TGTGCCAGCAGCGAGCAGGGATTTCGCAATCAGCCCCAGCATTTT. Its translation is CASSEQGFRNQPQHF.

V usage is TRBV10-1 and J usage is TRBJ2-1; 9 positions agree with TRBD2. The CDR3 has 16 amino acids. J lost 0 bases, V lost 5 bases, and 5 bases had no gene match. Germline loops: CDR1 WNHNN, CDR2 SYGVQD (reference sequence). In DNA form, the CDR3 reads TGCGCCAGCAGTCGGACTAGCGTTAGCTCCTACAATGAGCAGTTCTTC. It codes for CASSRTSVSSYNEQFF.

The CDR3: CASSYGGQGQETQYF. CDR3 DNA sequence: TGTGCCAGCAGTTACGGGGGACAGGGCCAAGAGACCCAGTACTTC. This chain links TRBV6-6 with TRBJ2-5, with 9 bases fitting TRBD1. The trim removed 2 bases at V and 1 base at J, leaving 2 bases unmatched. The CDR3 sequence is 15 residues long. The germline gives CDR1 MNHNY, CDR2 SVGAGI (reference sequence).

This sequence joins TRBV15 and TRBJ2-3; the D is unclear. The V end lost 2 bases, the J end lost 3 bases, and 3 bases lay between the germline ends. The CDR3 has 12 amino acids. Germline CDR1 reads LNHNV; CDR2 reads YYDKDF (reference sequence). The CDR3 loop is CATSRTTDTQYF. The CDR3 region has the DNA TGTGCCACCAGCAGAACGACAGATACGCAGTATTTT.